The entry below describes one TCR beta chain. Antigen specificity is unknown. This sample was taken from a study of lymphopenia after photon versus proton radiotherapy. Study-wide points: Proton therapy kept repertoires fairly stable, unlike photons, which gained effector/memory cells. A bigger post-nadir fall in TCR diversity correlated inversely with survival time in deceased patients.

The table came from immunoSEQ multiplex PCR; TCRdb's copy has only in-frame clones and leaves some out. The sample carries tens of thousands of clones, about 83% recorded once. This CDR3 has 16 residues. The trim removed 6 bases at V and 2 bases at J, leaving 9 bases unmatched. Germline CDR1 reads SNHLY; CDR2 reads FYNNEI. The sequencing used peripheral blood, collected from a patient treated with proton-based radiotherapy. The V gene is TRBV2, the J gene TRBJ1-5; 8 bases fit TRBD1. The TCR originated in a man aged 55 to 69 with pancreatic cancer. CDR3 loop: CASSNGQGRGNQPQHF. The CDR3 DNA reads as TGTGCCAGCAGCAATGGACAGGGACGAGGCAATCAGCCCCAGCATTTT.